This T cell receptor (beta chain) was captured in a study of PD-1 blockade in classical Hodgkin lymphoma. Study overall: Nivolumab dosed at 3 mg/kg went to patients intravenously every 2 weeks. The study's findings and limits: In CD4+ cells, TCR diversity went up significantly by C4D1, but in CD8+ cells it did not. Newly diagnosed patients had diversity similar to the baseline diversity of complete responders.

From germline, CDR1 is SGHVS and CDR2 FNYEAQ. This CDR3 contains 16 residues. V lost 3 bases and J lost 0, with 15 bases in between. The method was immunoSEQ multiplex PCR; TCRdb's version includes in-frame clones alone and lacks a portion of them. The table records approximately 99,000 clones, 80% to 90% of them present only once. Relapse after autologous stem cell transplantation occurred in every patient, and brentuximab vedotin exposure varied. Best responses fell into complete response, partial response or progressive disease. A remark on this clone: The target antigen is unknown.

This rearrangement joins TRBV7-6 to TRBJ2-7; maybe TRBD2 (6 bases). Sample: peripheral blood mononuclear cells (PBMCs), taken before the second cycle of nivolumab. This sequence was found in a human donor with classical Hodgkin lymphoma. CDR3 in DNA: TGTGCCAGCAGCTTGGTTGCGGGAACCAACTCCTACGAGCAGTACTTC. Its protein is CASSLVAGTNSYEQYF. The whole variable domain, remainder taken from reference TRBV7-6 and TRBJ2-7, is GAGVSQSPRYKVTKRGQDVALRCDPISGHVSLYWYRQALGQGPEFLTYFNYEAQQDKSGLPNDRFSAERPEGSISTLTIQRTEQRDSAMYRCASSLVAGTNSYEQYFGPGTRLTVT.